This T cell receptor beta chain emerged from a study of cytomegalovirus exposure and HLA in healthy donors. Overall study findings and caveats: Testing in vitro showed a few CMV-associated chains specific for CMV antigens. Altogether, more than 150 TCR beta chains were recorded as cytomegalovirus-associated. Earlier analysis looked at TCR beta V segments, and most were productive about 87% or about 30% of the time.

Points on this clone: Its antigen remains unidentified.

Researchers ran the PCR with 60 Vbeta and 13 Jbeta primers. TCRdb keeps only in-frame clones here, not all; method: immunoSEQ multiplex PCR. Of roughly 160,000 clones in the sample, 85% were seen once. The V end was cut by 2 bases, the J end by 2 bases, with 9 bases between. CDR1 is MDHEN, CDR2 SYDVKM, per germline. The CDR3 covers 14 residues. The clonotype was recovered from a boy aged 2 to 9 in good health and CMV-seronegative. The gene calls are TRBV28 and TRBJ1-1, with a weak D call TRBD1 (6 bases). The material sequenced was PBMCs. CDR3 protein: CASSLPGQNTEAFF. DNA of the CDR3: TGTGCCAGCAGTTTACCGGGACAAAACACTGAAGCTTTCTTT.